The clone carrying this T cell receptor (beta chain) was observed a few times. These data are taken from a study of T-cell memory formation after mild COVID-19. Overall study: TCR clusters were mostly donor specific.

TCRdb called the 5' RACE reads again in MiXCR, with one record for every CDR3 protein. The data contain over 500,000 distinct CDR3 sequences, around a sixth of them singletons. The CDR3 has 14 residues. V was cut by 1 base and J by 2 bases, with 8 bases left in between. Looked up from germline, CDR1 is LGHNA and CDR2 is YNFKEQ. This chain connects TRBV4-2 to TRBJ2-5; D call uncertain. What was sequenced was PBMCs or a T cell subset sorted from them (not recorded which). The clonotype was recovered from an adult woman who had mild COVID-19 (a few samples of this study predate the infection). Cell type and time point are not known. CDR3 in amino acids: CASSQVGMQETQYF. The CDR3 DNA reads TGTGCCAGCAGCCAAGTGGGGATGCAAGAGACCCAGTACTTC.